The clone carrying this TCR beta chain has just a few counts. The antigen is unknown. These data originate in a study of blood T cells in healthy people across ages. Study conclusions and caveats: What prevented conclusive comparison of naive and antigen-experienced cells was that PBMCs were unsorted. Versus aged donors, long-lived donors had higher diversity and more naive CD4+ cells.

The ends were cut back, 4 bases at V and 8 bases at J, with 17 bases in the middle. There are 14 residues in the CDR3. Germline CDR1 MGHRA, CDR2 YSYEKL. With each sample, at least 6 micrograms of total RNA were extracted. Alongside a J-beta primer mix, a sample-barcoded 5' primer served in a second PCR lasting about 6 to 11 cycles. TCRdb passed the 5' RACE reads through MiXCR, listing each CDR3 protein once. The repertoire holds about 1.5 million distinct CDR3 sequences, approximately 39% seen once, with roughly 3.7% in the top ten. The TCR sequence derives from a woman aged 18-30 years in good health. The chain joins TRBV4-1 to TRBJ1-2; D perhaps matches TRBD1 (6 bases). Sequencing used blood. CDR3 DNA: TGCGCCAGCAGCCCACTACAGGGCTCCTGGGGCTACACCTTC. Protein product: CASSPLQGSWGYTF.